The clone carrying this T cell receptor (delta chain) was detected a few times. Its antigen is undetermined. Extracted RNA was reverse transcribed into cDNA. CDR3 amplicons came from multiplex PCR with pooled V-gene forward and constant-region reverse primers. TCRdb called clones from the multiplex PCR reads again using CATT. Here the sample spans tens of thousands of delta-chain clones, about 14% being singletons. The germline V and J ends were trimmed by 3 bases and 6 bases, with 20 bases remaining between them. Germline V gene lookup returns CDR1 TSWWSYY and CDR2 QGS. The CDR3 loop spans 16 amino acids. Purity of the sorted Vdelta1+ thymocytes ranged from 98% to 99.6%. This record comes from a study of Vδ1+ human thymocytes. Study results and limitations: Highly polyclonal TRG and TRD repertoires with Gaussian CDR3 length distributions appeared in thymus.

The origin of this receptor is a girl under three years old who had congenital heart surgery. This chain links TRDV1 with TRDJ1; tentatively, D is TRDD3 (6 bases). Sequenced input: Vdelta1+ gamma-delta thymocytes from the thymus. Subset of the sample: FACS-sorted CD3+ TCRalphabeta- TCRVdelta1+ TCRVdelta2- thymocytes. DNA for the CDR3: TGTGCTCTTGGGGACTCGACTGGGAAGGAGAGGTATAAACTCATCTTT. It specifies CALGDSTGKERYKLIF.